The clone carrying this T cell receptor (beta chain) was recorded at least ten times. CDR1 is MNHEY, CDR2 SMNVEV, per germline (reference sequence). After removal of 2 bases from V and 9 bases from J, the junction contained 0 bases not matched to a gene. There are 13 residues in the CDR3. Template switching added a universal primer site; cDNA carried unique molecular identifiers. Each CDR3 protein gets one entry after TCRdb re-called the 5' RACE reads with MiXCR. The repertoire holds about 100,000 distinct CDR3 sequences, with just under 6% as singletons. Donors were all healthy Caucasians. The data derive from a study of identical twins.

Material for sequencing was memory T cells sorted from blood. This sequence was found in a woman in her 50s in good health. J is TRBJ1-6 and V is TRBV27, with TRBD1 matching 8 bases. CDR3 nucleotides: TGTGCCAGCAGTTTACAGGGGGCTTCACCCCTCCACTTT. This translates into CASSLQGASPLHF.